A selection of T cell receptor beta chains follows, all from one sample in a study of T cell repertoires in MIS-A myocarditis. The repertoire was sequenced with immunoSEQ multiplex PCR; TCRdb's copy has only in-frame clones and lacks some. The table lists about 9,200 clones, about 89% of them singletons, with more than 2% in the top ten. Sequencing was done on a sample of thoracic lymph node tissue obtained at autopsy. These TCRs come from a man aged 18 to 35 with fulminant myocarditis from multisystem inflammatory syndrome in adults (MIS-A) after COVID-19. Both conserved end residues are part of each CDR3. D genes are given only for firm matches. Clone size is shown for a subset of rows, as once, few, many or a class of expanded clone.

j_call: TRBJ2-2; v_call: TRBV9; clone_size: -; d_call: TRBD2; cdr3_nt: TGTGCCAGCGGGACGGGAGGTAGAACCGGGGAGCTGTTTTTT; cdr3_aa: CASGTGGRTGELFF
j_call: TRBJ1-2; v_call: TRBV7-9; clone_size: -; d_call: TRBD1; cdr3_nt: TGTGCCAGCAGCCACCGGGACAGGGCCTATGGCTACACCTTC; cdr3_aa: CASSHRDRAYGYTF
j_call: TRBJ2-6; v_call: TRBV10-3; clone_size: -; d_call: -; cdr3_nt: TGTGCCATCAGTGAGCCCCAGGGGGGGCTGACTTTC; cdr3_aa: CAISEPQGGLTF
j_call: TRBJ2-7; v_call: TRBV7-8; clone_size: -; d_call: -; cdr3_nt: TGTGCCAGCAGCCTCGGGACGGATACCTACGAGCAGTACTTC; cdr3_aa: CASSLGTDTYEQYF
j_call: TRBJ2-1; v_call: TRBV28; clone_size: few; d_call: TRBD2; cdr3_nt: TGTGCGGCTAGCGGGGGGGCTCGCGATGAGCAGTTCTTC; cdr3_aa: CAASGGARDEQFF
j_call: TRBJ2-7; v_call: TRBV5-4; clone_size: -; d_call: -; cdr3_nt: TGTGCCAGCAGCTTGACCGGGACGTTGGAGCAGTACTTC; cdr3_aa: CASSLTGTLEQYF
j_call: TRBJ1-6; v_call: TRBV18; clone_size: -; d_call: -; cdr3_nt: TGTGCCAGCTCACCAGGGGGGCTCGGTTCACCCCTCCACTTT; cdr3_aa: CASSPGGLGSPLHF
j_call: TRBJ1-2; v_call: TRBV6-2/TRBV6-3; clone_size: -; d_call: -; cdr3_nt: TGTGCCAGCAGTTACTACGGGACACCGATATATGGCTACACCTTC; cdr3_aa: CASSYYGTPIYGYTF
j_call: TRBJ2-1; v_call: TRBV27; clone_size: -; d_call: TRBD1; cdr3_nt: TGTGCCAGCAGTATAATACAGGGGTTTACTAATGAGCAGTTCTTC; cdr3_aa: CASSIIQGFTNEQFF
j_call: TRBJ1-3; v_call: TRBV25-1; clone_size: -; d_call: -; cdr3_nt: TGTGCCAGCAGCCCCGGGGGTGGCACCATATATTTT; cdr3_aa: CASSPGGGTIYF
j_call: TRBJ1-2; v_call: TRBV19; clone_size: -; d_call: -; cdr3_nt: TGTGCCAGTAGTCCACGCCGACAAGTAGTCAACTATGGCTACACCTTC; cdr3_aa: CASSPRRQVVNYGYTF
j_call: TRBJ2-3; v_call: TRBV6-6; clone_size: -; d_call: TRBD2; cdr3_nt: TGTGCCAGCAGGATGAGACTAGCGGACACAGATACGCAGTATTTT; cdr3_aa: CASRMRLADTDTQYF
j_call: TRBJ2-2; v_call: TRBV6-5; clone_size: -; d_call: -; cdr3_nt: TGTGCCAGCTCCCGCGGCACCGGGGAGCTGTTTTTT; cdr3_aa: CASSRGTGELFF
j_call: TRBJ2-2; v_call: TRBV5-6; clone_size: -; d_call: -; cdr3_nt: TGTGCCAGCAGCCACAGGACTCGCCGCGGCACCGGGGAGCTGTTTTTT; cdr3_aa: CASSHRTRRGTGELFF
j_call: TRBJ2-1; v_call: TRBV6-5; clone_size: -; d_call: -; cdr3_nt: TGTGCCTCAAGGGGTAGTTCGGATGAGCAGTTCTTC; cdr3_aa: CASRGSSDEQFF